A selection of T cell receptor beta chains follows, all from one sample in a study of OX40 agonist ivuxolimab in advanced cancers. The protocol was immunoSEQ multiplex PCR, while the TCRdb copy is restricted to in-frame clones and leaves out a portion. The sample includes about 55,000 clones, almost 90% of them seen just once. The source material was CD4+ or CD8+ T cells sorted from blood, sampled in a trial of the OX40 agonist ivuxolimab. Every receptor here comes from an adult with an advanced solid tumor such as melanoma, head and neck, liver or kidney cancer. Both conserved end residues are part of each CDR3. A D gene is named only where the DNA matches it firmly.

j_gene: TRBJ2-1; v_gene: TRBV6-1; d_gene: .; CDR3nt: TGTGCCAGCATGAGGGCTACGTCCTACAATGAGCAGTTCTTC; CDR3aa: CASMRATSYNEQFF
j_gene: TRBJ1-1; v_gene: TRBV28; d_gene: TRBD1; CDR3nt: TGTGCCAGCAGACCAGGGACAGCAATGAACACTGAAGCTTTCTTT; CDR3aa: CASRPGTAMNTEAFF
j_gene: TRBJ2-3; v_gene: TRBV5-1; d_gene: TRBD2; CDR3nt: TGCGCCAGCAGTCAGGCTAGCGGGAGTGGCACAGATACGCAGTATTTT; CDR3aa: CASSQASGSGTDTQYF
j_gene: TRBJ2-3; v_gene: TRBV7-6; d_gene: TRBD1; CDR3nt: TGTGCCAGCAGCCTGGACAGGGGGGTTGCAGATACGCAGTATTTT; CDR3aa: CASSLDRGVADTQYF
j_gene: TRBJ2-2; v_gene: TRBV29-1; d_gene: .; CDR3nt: TGCAGCGTGAAACCGGGACCCGGGGAGCTGTTTTTT; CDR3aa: CSVKPGPGELFF
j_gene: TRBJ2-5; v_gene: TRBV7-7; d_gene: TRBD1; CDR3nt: TGTGCTAGCAGCCCCGGGACAGGGGGCTGGGGAGAGACCCAGTACTTC; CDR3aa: CASSPGTGGWGETQYF
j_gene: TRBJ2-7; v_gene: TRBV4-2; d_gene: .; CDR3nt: TGTGCCAGCAGCCAATTCCGACAGATACCCTACGAGCAGTACTTC; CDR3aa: CASSQFRQIPYEQYF
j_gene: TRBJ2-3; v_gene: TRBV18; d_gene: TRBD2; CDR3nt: TGTGCCAGCTCAAGGACTAGCGGGACTAGCACAGATACGCAGTATTTT; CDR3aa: CASSRTSGTSTDTQYF
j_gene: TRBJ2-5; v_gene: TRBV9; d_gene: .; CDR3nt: TGTGCCAGCAGCGTAGGACTACAAGAGACCCAGTACTTC; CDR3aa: CASSVGLQETQYF
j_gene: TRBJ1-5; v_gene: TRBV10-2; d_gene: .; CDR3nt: TGCGCCAGCAGTAGGGACGTACAGGCGTACAATCAGCCCCAGCATTTT; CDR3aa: CASSRDVQAYNQPQHF
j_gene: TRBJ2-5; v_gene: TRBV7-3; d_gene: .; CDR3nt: TGTGCCAGCAGCTCTCAAGAGACCCAGTACTTC; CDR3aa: CASSSQETQYF
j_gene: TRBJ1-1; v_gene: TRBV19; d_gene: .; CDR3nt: TGTGCCAGTAGTATGAGTTCAGAACTGAACACTGAAGCTTTCTTT; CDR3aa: CASSMSSELNTEAFF
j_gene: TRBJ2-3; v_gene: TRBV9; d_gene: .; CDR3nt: TGTGCCAGCAGCGTAGACAGGGTCCCGGGTTATACGCAGTATTTT; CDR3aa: CASSVDRVPGYTQYF
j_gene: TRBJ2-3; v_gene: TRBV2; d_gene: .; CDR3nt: TGTGCCAGTGACGTGGCTACAGCGGCAGATACGCAGTATTTT; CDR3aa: CASDVATAADTQYF